This T cell receptor beta chain was documented in a study of T-cell reconstitution after alpha-beta-depleted transplantation in children. Study-wide results and limits: The high TCRbeta diversity at day 60 in some patients came from surviving recipient T cells and thymic progenitors. T-cell numbers and diversity, one year after transplant, stemmed largely from T cells that were newly produced. In patients about two months after transplant, alpha-beta T cells reportedly arose from several hundred expanded graft clones.

This clonotype was counted ten times or more. Its specificity is not known. Trimming took 2 bases from V and 3 from J, leaving 8 bases between them. The CDR3 has 14 amino acids. Unique molecular identifiers were used in preparing the TCRbeta library. Each CDR3 protein gets one entry after TCRdb re-called the PCR reads with MiXCR. The sample has 200,000 to 250,000 distinct CDR3 sequences, roughly 8% seen once. The TCR originated in a male patient under 18 who had a stem cell transplant for acute lymphoblastic leukemia, so the T cells may come from the graft donor. Material: PBMCs, mostly from graft donor cells, obtained 180 days after TCRalphabeta/CD19-depleted stem cell transplant. The chain carries TRBV12-3 or TRBV12-4 and TRBJ1-5, with a tentative D call TRBD1 (6 bases). DNA for the CDR3: TGTGCCAGCAGTTTAACAGGGACCAATCAGCCCCAGCATTTT. This encodes CASSLTGTNQPQHF.